Here is one TCR beta chain with its context. Its antigen is still unknown. This record comes from a study of OX40 agonist ivuxolimab in advanced cancers. Study-wide background: The eligibility criteria allowed prior anti-PD-1, anti-PD-L1 or anti-CTLA-4 therapy, and 40% had some.

There are 14 residues in the CDR3. Germline V gene sequence: CDR1 MNHEY, CDR2 SVGAGI. Trimming removed 6 bases at V and 2 bases at J, with 14 bases between. Regarding the study as a whole: At 0.1 to 3.0 mg/kg and by week 6, clonal expansion occurred in CD4+ and CD8+ blood T cells. Some patients who did not respond also had low normalized T-cell clonal expansion. Partial responders dosed at 0.1-3.0 mg/kg displayed clonal expansion ranking among the lowest.

Data came from immunoSEQ multiplex PCR; TCRdb stores just in-frame clones and leaves some out. This sample has 70,000 to 95,000 clones, with approximately 86% found just once. The specimen was CD4+ or CD8+ T cells sorted from blood, collected in a trial of the OX40 agonist ivuxolimab. The V call is TRBV6-5, the J call TRBJ2-7; the D gene could be TRBD1 or TRBD2 (5 bases each). The TCR originated in an adult with an advanced solid tumor such as melanoma, head and neck, liver or kidney cancer. This CDR3 is CASRNRDPPYEQYF. CDR3 DNA sequence: TGTGCCAGCAGGAACCGGGACCCACCCTACGAGCAGTACTTC.